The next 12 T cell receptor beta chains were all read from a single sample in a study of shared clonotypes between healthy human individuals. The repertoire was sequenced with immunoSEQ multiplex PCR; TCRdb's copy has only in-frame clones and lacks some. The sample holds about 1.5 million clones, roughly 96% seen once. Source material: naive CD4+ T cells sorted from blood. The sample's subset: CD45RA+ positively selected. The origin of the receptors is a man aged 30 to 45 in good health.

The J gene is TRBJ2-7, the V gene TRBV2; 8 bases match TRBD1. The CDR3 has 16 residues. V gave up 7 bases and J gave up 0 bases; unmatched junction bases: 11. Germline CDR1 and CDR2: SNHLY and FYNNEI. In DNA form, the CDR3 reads TGTGCCAGCATACGGCTACGGGACAGGAGCTCCTACGAGCAGTACTTC. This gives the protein CASIRLRDRSSYEQYF.

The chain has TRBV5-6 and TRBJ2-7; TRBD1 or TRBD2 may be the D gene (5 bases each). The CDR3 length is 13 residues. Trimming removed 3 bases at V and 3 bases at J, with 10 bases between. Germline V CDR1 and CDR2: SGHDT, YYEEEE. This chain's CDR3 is CASSWDARYEQYF. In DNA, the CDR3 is TGTGCCAGCAGCTGGGACGCCCGCTACGAGCAGTACTTC.

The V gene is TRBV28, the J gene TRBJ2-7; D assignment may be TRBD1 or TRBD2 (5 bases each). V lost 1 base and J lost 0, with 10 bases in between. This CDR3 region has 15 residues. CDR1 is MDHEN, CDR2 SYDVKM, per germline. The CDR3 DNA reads TGTGCCAGCAGTTTATCCCGGGGCTTCTCCTACGAGCAGTACTTC. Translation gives CASSLSRGFSYEQYF.

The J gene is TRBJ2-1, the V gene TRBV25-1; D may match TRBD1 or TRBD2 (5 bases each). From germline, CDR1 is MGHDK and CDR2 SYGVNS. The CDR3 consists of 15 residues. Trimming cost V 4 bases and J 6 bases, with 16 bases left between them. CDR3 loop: CASSVRGPPSNEQFF. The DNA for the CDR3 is TGTGCCAGCAGTGTAAGGGGACCGCCCTCCAATGAGCAGTTCTTC.

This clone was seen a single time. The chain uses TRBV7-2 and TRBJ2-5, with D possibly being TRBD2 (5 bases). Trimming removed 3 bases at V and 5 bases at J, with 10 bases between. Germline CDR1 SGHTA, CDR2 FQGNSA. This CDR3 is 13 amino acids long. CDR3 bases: TGTGCCAGCAGCTTGAGGGCTAGCGAGACCCAGTACTTC. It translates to CASSLRASETQYF.

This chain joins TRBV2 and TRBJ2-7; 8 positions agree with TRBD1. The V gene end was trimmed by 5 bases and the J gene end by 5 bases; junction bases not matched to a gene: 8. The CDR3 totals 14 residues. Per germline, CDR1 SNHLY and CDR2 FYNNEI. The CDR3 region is CASSPRTGPHEQYF. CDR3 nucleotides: TGTGCCAGCAGTCCTCGGACAGGGCCCCACGAGCAGTACTTC.

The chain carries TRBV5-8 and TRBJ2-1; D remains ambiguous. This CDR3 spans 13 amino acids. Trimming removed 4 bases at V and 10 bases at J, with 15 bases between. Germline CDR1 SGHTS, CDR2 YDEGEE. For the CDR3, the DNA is TGTGCCAGCAGCCTCTCCCCTCTGGGCGAGCAGTTCTTC. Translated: CASSLSPLGEQFF.

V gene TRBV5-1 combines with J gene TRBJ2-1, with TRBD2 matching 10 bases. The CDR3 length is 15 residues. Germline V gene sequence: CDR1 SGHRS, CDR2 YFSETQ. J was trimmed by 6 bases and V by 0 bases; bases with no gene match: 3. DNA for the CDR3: TGCGCCAGCAGCTTGGTCGGGACTAGCGTCAATGAGCAGTTCTTC. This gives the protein CASSLVGTSVNEQFF.

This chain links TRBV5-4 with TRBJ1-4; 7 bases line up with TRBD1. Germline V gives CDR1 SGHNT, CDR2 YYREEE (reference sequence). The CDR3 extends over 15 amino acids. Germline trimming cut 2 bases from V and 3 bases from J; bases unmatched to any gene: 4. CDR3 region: CASSFTQGANEKLFF. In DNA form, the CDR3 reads TGTGCCAGCAGCTTTACGCAGGGGGCTAATGAAAAACTGTTTTTT.

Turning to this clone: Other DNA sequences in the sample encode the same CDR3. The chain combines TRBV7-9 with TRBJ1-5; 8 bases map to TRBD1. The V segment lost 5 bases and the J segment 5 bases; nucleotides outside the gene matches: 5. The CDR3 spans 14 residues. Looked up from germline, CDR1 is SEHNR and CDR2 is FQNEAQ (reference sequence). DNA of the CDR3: TGTGCCAGCAGCCTTGGACAGGGCTATCAGCCCCAGCATTTT. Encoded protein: CASSLGQGYQPQHF.

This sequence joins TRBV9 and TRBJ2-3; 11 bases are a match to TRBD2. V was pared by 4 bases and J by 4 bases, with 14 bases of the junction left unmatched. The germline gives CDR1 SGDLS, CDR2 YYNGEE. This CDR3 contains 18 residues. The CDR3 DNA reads TGTGCCAGCAGCTCCCGCTCATTAGCGGGAGGGGTCCCAGATACGCAGTATTTT. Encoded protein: CASSSRSLAGGVPDTQYF.

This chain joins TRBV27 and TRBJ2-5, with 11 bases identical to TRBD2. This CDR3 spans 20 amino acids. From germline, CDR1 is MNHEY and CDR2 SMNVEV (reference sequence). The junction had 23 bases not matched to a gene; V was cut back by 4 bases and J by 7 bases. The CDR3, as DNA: TGTGCCAGCAGTTCTTTATCTGCGGGACTAGCGGAGGGACCATTCGGGACCCAGTACTTC. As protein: CASSSLSAGLAEGPFGTQYF.